Listed here are 21 T cell receptor beta chains from one sample, sequenced in a study of graft-versus-host responses after intestinal transplantation. Repertoires were generated with immunoSEQ multiplex PCR, while TCRdb's copy carries only in-frame clones and drops some. The sample gives tens of thousands of clones, around 93% of which show up once; over 0.15% is in the top ten. No antigen has been identified for these receptors. This sample comprised unstimulated CD4+ T cells sorted from spleen or lymph node cells, obtained before transplant. Every receptor here comes from a human donor who was the organ donor for an intestinal transplant.

The J gene is TRBJ1-1, the V gene TRBV5-1, with a tentative D call TRBD1 (5 bases). CDR1 is SGHRS, CDR2 YFSETQ, per germline. The V and J ends lost 5 bases and 1 base respectively, with 12 bases between them. There are 14 residues in the CDR3. This CDR3 is CASSPGTTNTEAFF. DNA for the CDR3: TGCGCCAGCAGTCCCGGGACGACGAACACTGAAGCTTTCTTT.

The gene calls are TRBV10-3 and TRBJ1-1; TRBD1 matches at 8 bases. The V gene end was trimmed by 3 bases and the J gene end by 3 bases; junction bases not matched to a gene: 12. The germline V gene has CDR1 ENHRY and CDR2 SYGVKD. CDR3 length: 17 residues. The CDR3 bases are TGTGCCATCAGTGATTTCGCCAGGGGGCATGGTGACACTGAAGCTTTCTTT. Amino acids: CAISDFARGHGDTEAFF.

The chain couples TRBV15 to TRBJ2-5; a possible D gene is TRBD2 (5 bases). Germline V gene sequence: CDR1 LNHNV, CDR2 YYDKDF (reference sequence). The CDR3 is 17 amino acids. The V end was cut by 1 base, the J end by 2 bases, with 17 bases between. DNA for the CDR3: TGTGCCACCAGCAGAGGGGTTCTAGCCCCCACACAAGAGACCCAGTACTTC. It specifies CATSRGVLAPTQETQYF.

This clone was counted a single time. The rearrangement links TRBV11-2 to TRBJ1-4; 9 bases agree with TRBD1. CDR3 length: 16 amino acids. V shed 6 bases and J 5 bases; nucleotides not matched to a gene: 10. Germline V gene data show CDR1 as SGHAT and CDR2 as FQNNGV. CDR3 loop: CASSFYPGQGNEKLFF. CDR3 DNA sequence: TGTGCCAGCAGTTTCTACCCGGGACAGGGAAATGAAAAACTGTTTTTT. Drawing the rest from reference TRBV11-2 and TRBJ1-4, the complete variable domain is EAGVAQSPRYKIIEKRQSVAFWCNPISGHATLYWYQQILGQGPKLLIQFQNNGVVDDSQLPKDRFSAERLKGVDSTLKIQPAKLEDSAVYLCASSFYPGQGNEKLFFGSGTQLSVL.

CDR3 residues: CASSVGTSGGTDTQYF. The CDR3 DNA reads TGTGCCAGCAGCGTAGGGACTAGCGGGGGGACAGATACGCAGTATTTT. The gene calls are TRBV5-4 and TRBJ2-3; 15 bases are a match to TRBD2. V dropped 4 bases and J dropped 3; count of bases not matched to a gene: 3. Germline-derived CDR1 and CDR2 are SGHNT and YYREEE (reference sequence). CDR3 length: 16 amino acids.

DNA for the CDR3: TGTGCCAGCAGCTGGATGGACAGGGGAGGTTCCTACGAGCAGTACTTC. Amino acids: CASSWMDRGGSYEQYF. The chain employs TRBV5-6 and TRBJ2-7, with 9 positions matching TRBD1. The V and J ends lost 3 bases and 1 base, in that order; junction bases with no gene match: 8. Germline assignment: CDR1 SGHDT and CDR2 YYEEEE. The CDR3 runs to 16 residues.

The chain is built from TRBV5-6 and TRBJ2-1; tentatively, D is TRBD1 (6 bases). Germline loops: CDR1 SGHDT, CDR2 YYEEEE. V was shortened by 3 bases and J by 5 bases, with 12 bases between the two germline ends. The CDR3 totals 14 residues. Here the CDR3 reads CASSSPRGDNEQFF. The CDR3 bases are TGTGCCAGCAGCTCGCCCAGGGGTGACAATGAGCAGTTCTTC.

This sequence joins TRBV10-3 and TRBJ1-1; the D gene is possibly TRBD1 (6 bases). V was pared by 7 bases and J by 4 bases, with 13 bases between. This CDR3 is 13 amino acids long. The V gene's germline CDR1 is ENHRY and CDR2 SYGVKD. The DNA for the CDR3 is TGTGCCATCATGACCAGGACAGCCACTGAAGCTTTCTTT. Protein: CAIMTRTATEAFF.

The chain employs TRBV27 and TRBJ1-1; D uncertain. Trimming took 4 bases from V and 5 from J, leaving 11 bases between them. CDR3 length: 13 residues. Germline V gives CDR1 MNHEY, CDR2 SMNVEV (reference sequence). The CDR3 is CASSSLLGTEAFF. The DNA of the CDR3 is TGTGCCAGCAGTTCCCTCCTGGGAACTGAAGCTTTCTTT.

The chain combines TRBV18 with TRBJ2-7; D possibly corresponds to TRBD1 (5 bases). This CDR3 has 15 amino acids. The germline V and J ends were trimmed by 1 base and 0 bases, with 10 bases remaining between them. Germline CDR1 and CDR2: KGHSH and LQKENI. CDR3 sequence: CASSPRGLSSYEQYF. The CDR3 DNA sequence: TGTGCCAGCTCACCACGGGGCCTAAGCTCCTACGAGCAGTACTTC.

This rearrangement joins TRBV7-6 to TRBJ1-5; TRBD1 might be the D (5 bases). Looked up from germline, CDR1 is SGHVS and CDR2 is FNYEAQ. The V end lost 1 base, the J end lost 2 bases, and 9 bases lay between the germline ends. The CDR3 length is 15 residues. The CDR3 is CASSLGQGRNQPQHF. DNA of the CDR3: TGTGCCAGCAGCTTAGGGCAGGGACGCAATCAGCCCCAGCATTTT.

The chain combines TRBV28 with TRBJ1-1; 11 nucleotides match TRBD1. Per the germline V gene, CDR1 is MDHEN and CDR2 is SYDVKM. This CDR3 has 16 amino acids. The V gene end was trimmed by 4 bases and the J gene end by 0 bases; junction bases not matched to a gene: 4. In DNA form, the CDR3 reads TGTGCCAGCAGTTGGACAGGGGGCCTAATGAACACTGAAGCTTTCTTT. Amino acids: CASSWTGGLMNTEAFF. The entire variable domain, with the rest obtained from reference TRBV28 and TRBJ1-1, is as follows: DVKVTQSSRYLVKRTGEKVFLECVQDMDHENMFWYRQDPGLGLRLIYFSYDVKMKEKGDIPEGYSVSREKKERFSLILESASTNQTSMYLCASSWTGGLMNTEAFFGQGTRLTVV.

The rearrangement uses TRBV5-1 and TRBJ1-1; D not resolved. Trimming pared 0 bases from V and 0 bases from J, leaving 6 bases between. CDR1 and CDR2 from the germline V gene are SGHRS and YFSETQ. The CDR3 is made up of 14 amino acids. CDR3 nucleotides: TGCGCCAGCAGCTTGGCGAGGATGAACACTGAAGCTTTCTTT. It specifies CASSLARMNTEAFF.

J is TRBJ1-1 and V is TRBV5-5; D is unclear. Germline CDR1 is SGHKS and CDR2 is YYEKEE (reference sequence). Trimming shortened V by 0 bases and J by 1 base, and 13 bases separated the two germline ends. This CDR3 is built from 16 residues. This chain's CDR3 is CASSLGPPTTNTEAFF. The CDR3 DNA is TGTGCCAGCAGCTTGGGGCCCCCCACGACGAACACTGAAGCTTTCTTT. The full variable domain, rest sourced from reference TRBV5-5 and TRBJ1-1, is DAGVTQSPTHLIKTRGQQVTLRCSPISGHKSVSWYQQVLGQGPQFIFQYYEKEERGRGNFPDRFSARQFPNYSSELNVNALLLGDSALYLCASSLGPPTTNTEAFFGQGTRLTVV.

V is TRBV6-5 and J is TRBJ1-2, with D uncertain. Trimming pared 0 bases from V and 7 bases from J, leaving 9 bases between. CDR1 MNHEY and CDR2 SVGAGI come from the germline V gene. The CDR3 spans 13 residues. The CDR3 sequence is CASSYSNRAGYTF. Written as DNA, the CDR3 is TGTGCCAGCAGTTACTCGAACCGGGCTGGCTACACCTTC.

This clone was detected once. CDR3 sequence: CASSPTDRRNTEAFF. Here the CDR3 DNA reads TGTGCCAGCAGCCCGACCGACAGGCGGAACACTGAAGCTTTCTTT. The chain couples TRBV28 to TRBJ1-1, with D perhaps TRBD1 (6 bases). CDR1 is MDHEN and CDR2 is SYDVKM in the germline V gene. V lost 6 bases and J lost 1, with 15 bases in between. The CDR3 has 15 residues. Full variable domain (outside the CDR3, taken from reference TRBV28 and TRBJ1-1): DVKVTQSSRYLVKRTGEKVFLECVQDMDHENMFWYRQDPGLGLRLIYFSYDVKMKEKGDIPEGYSVSREKKERFSLILESASTNQTSMYLCASSPTDRRNTEAFFGQGTRLTVV.

The genes are TRBV5-4 and TRBJ2-5, with D possibly matching TRBD1 (6 bases). Germline CDR1 SGHNT, CDR2 YYREEE (reference sequence). The CDR3 loop spans 15 amino acids. The germline V and J ends were trimmed by 1 base and 1 base, with 11 bases remaining between them. CDR3 residues: CASSLTTGTQETQYF. CDR3 bases: TGTGCCAGCAGCTTGACCACAGGGACCCAAGAGACCCAGTACTTC.

The CDR3 loop is CASSLYGASSGANVLTF. CDR3 nucleotide sequence: TGTGCCAGCAGTTTGTACGGGGCGAGCTCTGGGGCCAACGTCCTGACTTTC. V is TRBV28 and J is TRBJ2-6; D is perhaps TRBD1 or TRBD2 (5 bases each). Looked up from germline, CDR1 is MDHEN and CDR2 is SYDVKM. Trimming left V 3 bases short and J 0 bases short, with 12 bases between. CDR3 length equals 17 residues.

This sequence joins TRBV7-3 and TRBJ1-1, with D possibly being TRBD1 (5 bases). Germline CDR1 is SGHTA and CDR2 is FQGTGA. Trimming cost V 5 bases and J 3 bases, with 16 bases left between them. The CDR3 covers 15 residues. The CDR3 region is CASSPSGRWYTEAFF. In DNA form, the CDR3 reads TGTGCCAGCAGCCCCTCAGGGAGATGGTACACTGAAGCTTTCTTT.

The genes are TRBV4-2 and TRBJ2-4, with 8 positions matching TRBD1. Germline assignment: CDR1 LGHNA and CDR2 YNFKEQ. This CDR3 is built from 20 residues. With 4 bases clipped from V and 1 base from J, the junction kept 18 bases outside the gene matches. CDR3 in amino acids: CASSRGDGTGTLGAKNIQYF. The CDR3 bases are TGTGCCAGCAGCCGAGGAGACGGGACAGGAACATTGGGGGCCAAAAACATTCAGTACTTC.

This clone was observed a single time. The chain carries TRBV5-4 and TRBJ2-3; D might be TRBD1 (5 bases). Trimming stripped 0 bases from V and 2 bases from J, with 10 bases between. Germline V lookup: CDR1 SGHNT, CDR2 YYREEE (reference sequence). The CDR3 is 15 residues long. In DNA, the CDR3 is TGTGCCAGCAGCTTGGTAGGGGCCTCCACAGATACGCAGTATTTT. Translated, it gives CASSLVGASTDTQYF.